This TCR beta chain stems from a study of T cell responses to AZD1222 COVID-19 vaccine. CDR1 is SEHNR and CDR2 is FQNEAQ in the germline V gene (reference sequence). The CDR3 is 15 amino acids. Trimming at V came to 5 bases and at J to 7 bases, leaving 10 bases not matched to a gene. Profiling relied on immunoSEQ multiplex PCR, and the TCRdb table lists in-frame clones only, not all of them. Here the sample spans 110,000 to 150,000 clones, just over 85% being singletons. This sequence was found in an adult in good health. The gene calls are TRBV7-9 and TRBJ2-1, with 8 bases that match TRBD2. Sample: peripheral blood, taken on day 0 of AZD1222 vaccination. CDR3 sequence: CASSPSGRSGNEQFF. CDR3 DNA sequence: TGTGCCAGCAGCCCGAGCGGGAGATCTGGAAATGAGCAGTTCTTC.